The 9 T cell receptor beta chains presented below share a single source sample, sequenced in a study of beta chain features in type 1 diabetes. General observations from the study: There was a moderate but significant shortening of TCRB CDR3s in all four CD4+ subsets of Type 1 diabetes patients.

For these receptors, no antigen is known. Every bit of the isolated RNA underwent reverse transcription, so sequencing read expressed TCRB transcripts. Generated by immunoSEQ multiplex PCR, the TCRdb table keeps only in-frame clones and is missing some. The data show 300,000 or so clones, with approximately 12% seen just once and roughly 0.015% held by the top ten. Material for sequencing was naive CD4+ T cells from blood. The receptors were sampled from a woman aged 18-35 years with type 1 diabetes.

V usage is TRBV28 and J usage is TRBJ2-1; the D gene is possibly TRBD2 (6 bases). CDR3 length equals 11 residues. V was shortened by 7 bases and J by 13 bases, with 14 bases between the two germline ends. Germline loops: CDR1 MDHEN, CDR2 SYDVKM. The CDR3 reads CASTFRDSQFF. In nucleotides, the CDR3 is TGTGCCAGCACCTTCAGGGACTCCCAGTTCTTC.

In this sample, this clone turned up a few times. V usage is TRBV29-1 and J usage is TRBJ2-5; no clear D. CDR1 and CDR2 from the germline V gene are SQVTM and ANQGSEA. The length of the CDR3 is 12 residues. The germline V and J ends were trimmed by 4 bases and 0 bases, with 6 bases remaining between them. The chain's CDR3 is CSVGNNQETQYF. CDR3 in DNA: TGCAGCGTTGGTAATAACCAAGAGACCCAGTACTTC.

This clone was detected only a few times. The chain combines TRBV30 with TRBJ1-1, with D possibly being TRBD1 (6 bases). The V and J ends lost 2 bases and 4 bases respectively, with 8 bases between them. Germline CDR1 is GTSNPN and CDR2 is SVGIG (reference sequence). This CDR3 spans 12 amino acids. CDR3 loop: CAWSRGITEAFF. For the CDR3, the DNA is TGTGCCTGGAGTAGGGGGATCACTGAAGCTTTCTTT.

This chain uses TRBV11-2 with TRBJ2-7; 7 nucleotides line up with TRBD1. CDR1 is SGHAT, CDR2 FQNNGV, per germline. The length of the CDR3 is 13 residues. J lost 5 bases, V lost 5 bases, and 6 bases had no gene match. The CDR3 protein is CASSTGVVHEQYF. CDR3 coding DNA: TGTGCCAGCAGCACAGGGGTCGTCCACGAGCAGTACTTC.

This clone was seen a few times. The V call is TRBV25-1, the J call TRBJ1-2, with D perhaps TRBD1 (5 bases). Per germline, CDR1 MGHDK and CDR2 SYGVNS. V was shortened by 5 bases and J by 2 bases, with 9 bases between the two germline ends. The CDR3 runs to 13 residues. The CDR3 coding sequence is TGTGCCAGCAGTCGTGACAGCAACTATGGCTACACCTTC. This gives the protein CASSRDSNYGYTF.

This clone was counted only a few times. The chain carries TRBV7-9 and TRBJ1-2; D remains ambiguous. The CDR3 extends over 15 amino acids. Trimming took off 0 bases at V and 2 bases at J, with 10 bases between the two ends. Germline V lookup: CDR1 SEHNR, CDR2 FQNEAQ (reference sequence). CDR3 protein: CASSLARRNNYGYTF. DNA of the CDR3: TGTGCCAGCAGCTTAGCGCGGCGGAACAACTATGGCTACACCTTC.

V and J are TRBV30 and TRBJ2-4; TRBD2 agrees at 8 bases. This CDR3 has 13 amino acids. Germline V gene sequence: CDR1 GTSNPN, CDR2 SVGIG (reference sequence). The J segment lost 8 bases and the V segment lost 8 bases, leaving 11 bases of the junction unmatched. CDR3 in amino acids: CARGGVKGDIQYF. The DNA of the CDR3 is TGTGCCCGGGGGGGCGTCAAAGGGGACATTCAGTACTTC.

This clone was counted a few times. The chain employs TRBV5-1 and TRBJ1-1; no clear D gene. The germline gives CDR1 SGHRS, CDR2 YFSETQ. The CDR3 has 15 residues. Trimming removed 0 bases from V and 6 bases from J, with 15 bases in between. Written as DNA, the CDR3 is TGCGCCAGCAGCTTGGGAGGTACACTACTCGCTGAAGCTTTCTTT. Residues: CASSLGGTLLAEAFF.

The chain carries TRBV19 and TRBJ2-7, with D perhaps matching TRBD2 (5 bases). From germline, CDR1 is LNHDA and CDR2 SQIVND (reference sequence). The CDR3 runs to 14 residues. The V gene lost 6 bases and the J gene lost 0 bases, with 12 bases spanning the gap. DNA of the CDR3: TGTGCCAGTAGCCGGACTGCGAGCTCCTACGAGCAGTACGTC. Translation gives CASSRTASSYEQYV.